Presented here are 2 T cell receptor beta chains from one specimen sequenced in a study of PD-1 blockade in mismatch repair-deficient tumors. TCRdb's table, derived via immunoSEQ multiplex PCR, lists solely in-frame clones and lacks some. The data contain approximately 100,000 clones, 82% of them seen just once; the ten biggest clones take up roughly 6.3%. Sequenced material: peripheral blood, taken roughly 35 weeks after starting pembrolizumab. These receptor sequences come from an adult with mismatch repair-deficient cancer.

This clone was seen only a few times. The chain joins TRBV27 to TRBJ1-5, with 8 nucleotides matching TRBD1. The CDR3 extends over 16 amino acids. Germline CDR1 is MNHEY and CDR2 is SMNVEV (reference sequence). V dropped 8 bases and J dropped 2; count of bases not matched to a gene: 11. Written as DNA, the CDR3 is TGTGCCAGCCACGACTCCGGACAGGGTGGCAATCAGCCCCAGCATTTT. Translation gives CASHDSGQGGNQPQHF.

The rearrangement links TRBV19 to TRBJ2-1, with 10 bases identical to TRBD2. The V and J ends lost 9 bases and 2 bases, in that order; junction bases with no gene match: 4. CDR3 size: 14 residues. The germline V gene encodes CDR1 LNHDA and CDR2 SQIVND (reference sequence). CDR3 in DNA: TGTGCCAGCAAACTAGCGGGGACCTACAATGAGCAGTTCTTC. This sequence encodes CASKLAGTYNEQFF.